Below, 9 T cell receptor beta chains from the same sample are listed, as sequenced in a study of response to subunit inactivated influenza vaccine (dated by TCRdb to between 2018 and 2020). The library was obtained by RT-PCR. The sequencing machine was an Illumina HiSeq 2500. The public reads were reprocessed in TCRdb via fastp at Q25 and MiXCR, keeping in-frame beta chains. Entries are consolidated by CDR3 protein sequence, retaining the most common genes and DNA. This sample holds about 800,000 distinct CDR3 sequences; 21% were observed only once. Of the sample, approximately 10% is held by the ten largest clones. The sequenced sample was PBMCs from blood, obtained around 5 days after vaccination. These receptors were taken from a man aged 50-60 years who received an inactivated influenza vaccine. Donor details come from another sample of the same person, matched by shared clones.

The CDR3: CASSLDTPGEQYF. The CDR3 DNA reads as TGCGCCAGCAGCCTTGACACCCCTGGGGAGCAGTACTTC. J is TRBJ2-7 and V is TRBV5-1; D gene uncertain. Trimming cost V 4 bases and J 7 bases, with 15 bases left between them. The length of the CDR3 is 13 residues. CDR1 is SGHRS, CDR2 YFSETQ, per germline.

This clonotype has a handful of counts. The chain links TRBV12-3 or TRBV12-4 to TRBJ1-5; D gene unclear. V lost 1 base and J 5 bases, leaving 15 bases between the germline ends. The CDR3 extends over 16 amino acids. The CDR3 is CASSLGTHAGYQPQHF. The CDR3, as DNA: TGTGCCAGCAGTTTAGGGACCCACGCTGGATATCAGCCCCAGCATTTT.

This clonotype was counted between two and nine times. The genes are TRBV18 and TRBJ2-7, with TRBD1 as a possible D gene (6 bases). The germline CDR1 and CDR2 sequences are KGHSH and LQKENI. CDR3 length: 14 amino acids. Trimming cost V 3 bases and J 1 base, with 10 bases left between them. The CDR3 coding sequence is TGTGCCAGCTCACCCCGGGACAAATCCTACGAGCAGTACTTC. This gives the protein CASSPRDKSYEQYF.

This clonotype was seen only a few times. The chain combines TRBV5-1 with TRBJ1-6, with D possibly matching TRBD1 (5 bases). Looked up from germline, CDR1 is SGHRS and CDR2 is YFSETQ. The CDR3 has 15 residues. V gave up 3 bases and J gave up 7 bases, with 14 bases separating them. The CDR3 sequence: CASSSGPGTNSPLHF. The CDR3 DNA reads TGCGCCAGCAGCTCGGGGCCAGGGACGAATTCACCCCTCCACTTT.

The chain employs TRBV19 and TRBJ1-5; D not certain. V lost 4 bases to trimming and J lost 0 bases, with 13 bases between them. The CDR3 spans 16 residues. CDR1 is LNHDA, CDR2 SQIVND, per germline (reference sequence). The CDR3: CASSRTSPYSNQPQHF. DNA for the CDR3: TGTGCCAGTAGTAGAACGAGCCCTTATAGCAATCAGCCCCAGCATTTT. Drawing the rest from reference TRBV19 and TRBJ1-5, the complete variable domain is DGGITQSPKYLFRKEGQNVTLSCEQNLNHDAMYWYRQDPGQGLRLIYYSQIVNDFQKGDIAEGYSVSREKKESFPLTVTSAQKNPTAFYLCASSRTSPYSNQPQHFGDGTRLSIL.

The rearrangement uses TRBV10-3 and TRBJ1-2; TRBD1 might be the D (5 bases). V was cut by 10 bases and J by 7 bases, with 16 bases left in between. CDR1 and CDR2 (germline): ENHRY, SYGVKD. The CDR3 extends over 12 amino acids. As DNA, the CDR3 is TGTGCCACCATGCAGGGTTCCCGTGGCTACACCTTC. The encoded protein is CATMQGSRGYTF.

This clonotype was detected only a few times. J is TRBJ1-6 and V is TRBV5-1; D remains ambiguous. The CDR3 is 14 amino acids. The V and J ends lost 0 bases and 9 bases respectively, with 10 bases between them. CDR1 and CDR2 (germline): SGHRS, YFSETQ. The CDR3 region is CASSLGQFLSPLHF. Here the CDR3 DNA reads TGCGCCAGCAGCTTGGGGCAGTTTCTTTCACCCCTCCACTTT.

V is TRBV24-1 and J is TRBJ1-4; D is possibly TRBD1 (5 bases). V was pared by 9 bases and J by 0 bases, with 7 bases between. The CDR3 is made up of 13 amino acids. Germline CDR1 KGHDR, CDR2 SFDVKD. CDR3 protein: CATGAATNEKLFF. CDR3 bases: TGTGCCACCGGGGCAGCAACTAATGAAAAACTGTTTTTT.

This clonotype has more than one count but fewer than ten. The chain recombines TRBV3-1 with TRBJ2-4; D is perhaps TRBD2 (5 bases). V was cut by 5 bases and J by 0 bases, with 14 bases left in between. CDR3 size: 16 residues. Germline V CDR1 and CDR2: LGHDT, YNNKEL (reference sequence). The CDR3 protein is CASSFGGGLAKNIQYF. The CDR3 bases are TGTGCCAGCAGCTTTGGAGGTGGTTTAGCCAAAAACATTCAGTACTTC.